The 24 T cell receptor beta chains below come from one sample, sequenced in a study of blood T cell repertoires in COVID-19. TCRdb keeps only in-frame clones here, not all; method: immunoSEQ multiplex PCR. The table records about 12,000 clones, roughly 87% of them present only once. The specimen sequenced was peripheral blood. The receptors were gathered from a man older than 75 with acute or convalescent COVID-19.

The CDR3 region is CASSSRTGGGNSPLHF. CDR3 coding DNA: TGTGCCAGCAGTTCGCGGACAGGGGGTGGTAATTCACCCCTCCACTTT. The V call is TRBV6-5, the J call TRBJ1-6; 10 bases are a match to TRBD1. CDR1 is MNHEY, CDR2 SVGAGI, per germline. V lost 4 bases and J lost 6; bases outside the gene matches: 6. The CDR3 totals 16 residues.

The chain joins TRBV15 to TRBJ1-5; no firm D call. V lost 0 bases and J 7 bases, leaving 13 bases between the germline ends. Germline V gene data show CDR1 as LNHNV and CDR2 as YYDKDF (reference sequence). This CDR3 has 15 residues. As DNA, the CDR3 is TGTGCCACCAGCAGAGACCTGGGGAGTCGGCAGCCCCAGCATTTT. Translating it yields CATSRDLGSRQPQHF.

This clone was counted once. The genes are TRBV11-2 and TRBJ2-7; D perhaps matches TRBD1 (5 bases). Germline V lookup: CDR1 SGHAT, CDR2 FQNNGV. The CDR3 covers 13 residues. The germline V and J ends were trimmed by 3 bases and 6 bases, with 12 bases remaining between them. The CDR3 sequence: CASSFGRDREQYF. For the CDR3, the DNA is TGTGCCAGCAGCTTCGGCAGGGATCGCGAGCAGTACTTC.

The rearrangement joins TRBV7-9 to TRBJ1-2; D possibly corresponds to TRBD1 (5 bases). The CDR3 consists of 11 residues. From germline, CDR1 is SEHNR and CDR2 FQNEAQ (reference sequence). The V end lost 4 bases, the J end lost 5 bases, and 5 bases lay between the germline ends. The CDR3 DNA follows: TGTGCCAGCAGCTCAGGGTATGGCTACACCTTC. Amino acids: CASSSGYGYTF.

This chain links TRBV3-1 (or the pseudogene TRBV3-2) with TRBJ1-1; TRBD1 is a possible D gene (5 bases). Trimming pared 4 bases from V and 1 base from J, leaving 7 bases between. The CDR3 extends over 13 amino acids. Germline loops: CDR1 LGHDT, CDR2 YNNKEL (reference sequence). The CDR3 here is CASSRGENTEAFF. CDR3 nucleotides: TGTGCCAGCAGCCGGGGGGAGAACACTGAAGCTTTCTTT.

The CDR3 spells CASSQVGLAVNNGELFF. CDR3 bases: TGTGCCAGCAGCCAAGTGGGACTAGCGGTGAATAACGGGGAGCTGTTTTTT. The rearrangement uses TRBV4-2 and TRBJ2-2; 11 bases line up with TRBD2. V shed 1 base, J shed 7 bases, and the junction held 8 bases outside the gene matches. Per germline, CDR1 LGHNA and CDR2 YNFKEQ. The CDR3 is 17 amino acids.

In its sample, this clone was seen a few times. The chain is built from TRBV7-2 and TRBJ2-7, with 8 bases aligning to TRBD1. The V segment lost 2 bases and the J segment 0 bases; nucleotides outside the gene matches: 9. The CDR3 consists of 17 residues. The germline V gene encodes CDR1 SGHTA and CDR2 FQGNSA. The CDR3 DNA sequence: TGTGCCAGCAGCTTACACACAGGGGGGCAGAGCTCCTACGAGCAGTACTTC. Protein: CASSLHTGGQSSYEQYF.

The chain recombines TRBV3-1 (or the pseudogene TRBV3-2) with TRBJ2-5, with D possibly TRBD2 on 6 matching bases. The CDR3 is made up of 16 amino acids. V was cut by 0 bases and J by 2 bases, with 13 bases left in between. The germline V gene has CDR1 LGHDT and CDR2 YNNKEL (reference sequence). The CDR3 region is CASSQDHTSRQETQYF. The CDR3 DNA reads as TGTGCCAGCAGCCAAGATCACACTAGCCGGCAAGAGACCCAGTACTTC.

This rearrangement joins TRBV6-5 to TRBJ1-5; 9 positions agree with TRBD1. This CDR3 comprises 15 residues. Germline V gene lookup returns CDR1 MNHEY and CDR2 SVGAGI. Trimming at V came to 6 bases and at J to 5 bases, leaving 8 bases not matched to a gene. CDR3 sequence reads: CASRLQGAMDQPQHF. In nucleotides, the CDR3 is TGTGCCAGCAGACTACAGGGGGCGATGGATCAGCCCCAGCATTTT.

V and J are TRBV5-1 and TRBJ2-3; possibly TRBD1 for D (6 bases). Germline-derived CDR1 and CDR2 are SGHRS and YFSETQ. Between the trimmed V and J ends, which lost 0 bases and 2 bases, there was a span of 10 bases. The CDR3 has 15 amino acids. The CDR3 DNA reads TGCGCCAGCAGCTTGGGGGGGCTGGACACAGATACGCAGTATTTT. Its translation is CASSLGGLDTDTQYF.

The CDR3 DNA follows: TGTGCCAGCAGCTTGCGCTTCGAATTCCCTAATAATTCACCCCTCCACTTT. It encodes CASSLRFEFPNNSPLHF. The chain joins TRBV5-8 to TRBJ1-6; D uncertain. This CDR3 has 17 amino acids. Germline V CDR1 and CDR2: SGHTS, YDEGEE. With 1 base removed from V and 5 bases from J, the gap between germline ends came to 16 bases.

The gene calls are TRBV6-1 and TRBJ1-1; D is perhaps TRBD1 (6 bases). V was cut by 2 bases and J by 5 bases, with 15 bases left in between. CDR3 length: 15 residues. In germline, CDR1 is MNHNS, CDR2 SASEGT. Here the CDR3 DNA reads TGTGCCAGCAGTGAAAGTCAGGGGTGGTATACTGAAGCTTTCTTT. Residues: CASSESQGWYTEAFF.

The J gene is TRBJ2-2, the V gene TRBV9, with 8 bases matching TRBD2. The CDR3 extends over 15 amino acids. CDR1 is SGDLS and CDR2 is YYNGEE in the germline V gene. V trimming: 5 bases; J trimming: 5 bases; junction bases outside the gene matches: 8. The CDR3 sequence: CASSRGLDLTGELFF. CDR3 sequence (DNA): TGTGCCAGCAGTCGGGGACTAGACTTAACCGGGGAGCTGTTTTTT.

V gene TRBV16 combines with J gene TRBJ1-2; D is possibly TRBD1 (5 bases). Germline-derived CDR1 and CDR2 are KGHSY and FQNENV. Trimming took 4 bases from V and 2 from J, leaving 8 bases between them. This CDR3 is 13 amino acids long. The CDR3 nucleotides read TGTGCCAGCAGCCGACAGTTCAACTATGGCTACACCTTC. Translated, it gives CASSRQFNYGYTF. The whole variable domain, filled in from reference TRBV16 and TRBJ1-2, reads GEEVAQTPKHLVRGEGQKAKLYCAPIKGHSYVFWYQQVLKNEFKFLISFQNENVFDETGMPKERFSAKCLPNSPCSLEIQATKLEDSAVYFCASSRQFNYGYTFGSGTRLTVV.

The chain carries TRBV5-6 and TRBJ2-3, with 9 bases aligning to TRBD2. CDR3 size: 15 residues. The V gene end was trimmed by 4 bases and the J gene end by 2 bases; junction bases not matched to a gene: 5. Germline assignment: CDR1 SGHDT and CDR2 YYEEEE. The CDR3 protein is CASSMGLASTDTQYF. In DNA form, the CDR3 reads TGTGCCAGCAGCATGGGACTAGCCTCCACAGATACGCAGTATTTT.

V is TRBV7-9 and J is TRBJ1-6; 7 nucleotides line up with TRBD1. V gave up 5 bases and J gave up 3 bases; unmatched junction bases: 7. The CDR3 consists of 16 residues. Germline V gives CDR1 SEHNR, CDR2 FQNEAQ (reference sequence). CDR3: CASSAGTENYNSPLHF. The CDR3 DNA sequence: TGTGCCAGCAGCGCCGGGACAGAAAACTATAATTCACCCCTCCACTTT.

This clone was seen only once. The V gene is TRBV6-5, the J gene TRBJ1-3; tentative D call: TRBD1 (5 bases). The CDR3 is 14 residues long. Trimming took off 6 bases at V and 4 bases at J, with 13 bases between the two ends. The V gene's germline CDR1 is MNHEY and CDR2 SVGAGI. The CDR3 coding sequence is TGTGCCAGCAGCCTGGGGGGGAGCGGAAACACCATATATTTT. Amino acid sequence: CASSLGGSGNTIYF.

The chain is built from TRBV2 and TRBJ2-3; TRBD2 matches 14 bases. The V and J ends lost 10 bases and 2 bases, in that order; junction bases with no gene match: 5. CDR3 length: 15 residues. From germline, CDR1 is SNHLY and CDR2 FYNNEI. The CDR3, as DNA: TGTGCCACCACGACTAGCGGGGGGGACACAGATACGCAGTATTTT. Amino acids: CATTTSGGDTDTQYF.

This rearrangement joins TRBV11-3 to TRBJ2-3, with D tentatively TRBD1 (6 bases). In germline, CDR1 is SGHNT, CDR2 YENEEA. The V end lost 3 bases, the J end lost 3 bases, and 10 bases lay between the germline ends. The CDR3 is 14 residues long. The CDR3 sequence is CASSFEGTTDTQYF. CDR3 bases: TGTGCCAGCAGCTTCGAGGGGACAACAGATACGCAGTATTTT. Based on the CDR3 plus reference TRBV11-3 and TRBJ2-3, the full variable domain is EAGVVQSPRYKIIEKKQPVAFWCNPISGHNTLYWYLQNLGQGPELLIRYENEEAVDDSQLPKDRFSAERLKGVDSTLKIQPAELGDSAVYLCASSFEGTTDTQYFGPGTRLTVL.

The rearrangement joins TRBV12-3 or TRBV12-4 to TRBJ2-1; 10 bases align to TRBD2. Trimming removed 7 bases from V and 10 bases from J; junction bases left unmatched: 7. The CDR3 sequence is 13 residues long. The CDR3 DNA sequence: TGTGCCAGCAAGGCTAGCGGGGGACTGGAGCAGTTCTTC. This gives the protein CASKASGGLEQFF.

This clone was found a few times. The V and J genes are TRBV5-1 and TRBJ2-5; TRBD1 matches at 11 bases. The ends lost 4 bases at V and 0 bases at J; junction bases unmatched: 5. Looked up from germline, CDR1 is SGHRS and CDR2 is YFSETQ. This CDR3 comprises 16 residues. This CDR3 reads CASSPGTGGYQETQYF. In DNA form, the CDR3 reads TGCGCCAGCAGCCCGGGGACAGGGGGGTACCAAGAGACCCAGTACTTC.

The chain joins TRBV14 to TRBJ2-5, with D possibly TRBD2 on 6 matching bases. CDR1 and CDR2 from the germline V gene are SGHDN and FVKESK. The CDR3 is made up of 13 amino acids. Trimming cost V 4 bases and J 3 bases, with 9 bases left between them. The CDR3 nucleotides read TGTGCCAGCAGCCGGGGACTGGAAGAGACCCAGTACTTC. Translation: CASSRGLEETQYF.

This clone is deemed medium-sized (0.01 to 0.1%). V gene TRBV6-2 or TRBV6-3 combines with J gene TRBJ1-6; unclear D gene. Trimming stripped 0 bases from V and 9 bases from J, with 6 bases between. CDR3 length: 13 residues. CDR1 and CDR2 from the germline V gene are MNHEY and SVGEGT. CDR3 sequence reads: CASSYSAGSPLHF. The CDR3 region has the DNA TGTGCCAGCAGTTACTCCGCAGGTTCACCCCTCCACTTT.

The chain carries TRBV28 and TRBJ1-5; D perhaps matches TRBD1 (5 bases). The CDR3 runs 16 residues. The germline CDR1 and CDR2 sequences are MDHEN and SYDVKM. Trimming removed 6 bases at V and 12 bases at J, with 27 bases between. The CDR3 is CASRFALGEVGYDQHF. The CDR3 DNA reads as TGTGCCAGCAGGTTCGCCCTAGGGGAGGTGGGATATGACCAGCATTTT.